The source of this T cell receptor (beta chain) is a study of T cells in Graves' hyperthyroidism and ophthalmopathy. Clinical symptoms, serum thyroxine and TRAb, thyroid ultrasound and orbital computed tomography were used for the diagnoses. The CDR3 regions of TCR beta were amplified from RNA transcripts. HTBI primers were employed in a first-round RT-PCR of the TCR CDR3. TCRdb analysed the multiplex PCR reads with MiXCR anew, one entry per CDR3 protein. The data hold 300,000 to 400,000 distinct CDR3 sequences, with approximately 17% observed a single time. Remarks on this clonotype: What it binds is unknown.

Whole-study results and caveats: Most clonotypes that expanded in the thyroid above 0.001 also showed up in blood.

CDR1 SQVTM and CDR2 ANQGSEA come from the germline V gene. V lost 7 bases, J lost 6 bases, and 7 bases stayed unmatched. The CDR3 has 13 amino acids. The chain combines TRBV29-1 with TRBJ1-2; 11 nucleotides line up with TRBD1. This clonotype was obtained from a man younger than 35 with Graves' ophthalmopathy. The sequencing sample was made of blood. The CDR3 coding sequence is TGCAGCGGCGGACAGGGGGCGATGGATGGCTACACCTTC. Translation gives CSGGQGAMDGYTF.